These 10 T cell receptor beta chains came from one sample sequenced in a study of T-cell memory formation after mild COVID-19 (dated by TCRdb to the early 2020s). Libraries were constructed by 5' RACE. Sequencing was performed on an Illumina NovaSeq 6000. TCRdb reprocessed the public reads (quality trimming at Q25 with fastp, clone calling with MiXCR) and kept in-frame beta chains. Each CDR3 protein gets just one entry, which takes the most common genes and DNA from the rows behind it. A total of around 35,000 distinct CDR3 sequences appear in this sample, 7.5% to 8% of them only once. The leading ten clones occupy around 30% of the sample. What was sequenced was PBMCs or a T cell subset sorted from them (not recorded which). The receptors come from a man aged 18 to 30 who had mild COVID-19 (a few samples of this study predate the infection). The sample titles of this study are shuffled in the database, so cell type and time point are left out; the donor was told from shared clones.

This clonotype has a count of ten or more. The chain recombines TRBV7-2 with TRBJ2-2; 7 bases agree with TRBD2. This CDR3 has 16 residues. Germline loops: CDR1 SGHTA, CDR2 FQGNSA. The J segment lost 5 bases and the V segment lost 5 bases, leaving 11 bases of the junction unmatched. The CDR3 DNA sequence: TGTGCCAGCAGCCCCCGAGCGGGAACTAGTACCGGGGAGCTGTTTTTT. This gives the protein CASSPRAGTSTGELFF.

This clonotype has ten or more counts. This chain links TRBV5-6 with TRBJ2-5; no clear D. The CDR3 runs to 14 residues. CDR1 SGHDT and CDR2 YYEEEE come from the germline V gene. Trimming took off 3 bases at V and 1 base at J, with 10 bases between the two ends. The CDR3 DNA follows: TGTGCCAGCAGCTCCGGACCCTTCCAAGAGACCCAGTACTTC. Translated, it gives CASSSGPFQETQYF.

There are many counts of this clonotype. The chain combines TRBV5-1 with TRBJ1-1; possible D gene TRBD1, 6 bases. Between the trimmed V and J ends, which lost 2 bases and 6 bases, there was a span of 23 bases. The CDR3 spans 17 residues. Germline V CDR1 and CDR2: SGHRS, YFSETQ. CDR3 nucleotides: TGCGCCAGCAGCTTTAGAGGGGGGAATTTTGAGGCTTCTGAAGCTTTCTTT. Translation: CASSFRGGNFEASEAFF.

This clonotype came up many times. The CDR3 spells CASSQDSSDYNEQFF. Here the CDR3 DNA reads TGCGCCAGCAGCCAAGATAGCAGCGACTACAATGAGCAGTTCTTC. This chain joins TRBV4-1 and TRBJ2-1; D unclear. Germline V gene data show CDR1 as MGHRA and CDR2 as YSYEKL. The CDR3 totals 15 residues. Trimming took 0 bases from V and 3 from J, leaving 9 bases between them.

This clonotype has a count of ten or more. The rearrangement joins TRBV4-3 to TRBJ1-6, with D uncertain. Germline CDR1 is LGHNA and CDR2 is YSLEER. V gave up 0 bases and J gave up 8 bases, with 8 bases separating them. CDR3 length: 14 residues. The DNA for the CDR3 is TGCGCCAGCAGCCAAGACTGGGCGGATTCACCCCTCCACTTT. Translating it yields CASSQDWADSPLHF.

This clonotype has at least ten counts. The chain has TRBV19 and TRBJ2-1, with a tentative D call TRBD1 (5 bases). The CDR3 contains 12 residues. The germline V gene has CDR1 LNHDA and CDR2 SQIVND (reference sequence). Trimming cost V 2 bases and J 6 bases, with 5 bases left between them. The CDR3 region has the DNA TGTGCCAGTAGTATACAGGGCAATGAGCAGTTCTTC. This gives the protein CASSIQGNEQFF. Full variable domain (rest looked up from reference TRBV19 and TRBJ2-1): DGGITQSPKYLFRKEGQNVTLSCEQNLNHDAMYWYRQDPGQGLRLIYYSQIVNDFQKGDIAEGYSVSREKKESFPLTVTSAQKNPTAFYLCASSIQGNEQFFGPGTRLTVL.

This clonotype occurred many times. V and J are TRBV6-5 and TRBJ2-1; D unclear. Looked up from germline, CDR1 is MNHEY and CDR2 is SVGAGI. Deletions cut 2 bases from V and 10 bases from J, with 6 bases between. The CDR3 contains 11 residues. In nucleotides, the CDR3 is TGTGCCAGCAGTTACGGTAGGGAGCAGTTCTTC. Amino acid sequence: CASSYGREQFF.

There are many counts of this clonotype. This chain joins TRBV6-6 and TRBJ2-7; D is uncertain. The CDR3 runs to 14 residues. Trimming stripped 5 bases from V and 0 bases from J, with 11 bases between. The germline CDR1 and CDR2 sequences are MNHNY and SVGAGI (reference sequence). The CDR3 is CASSPSLFSYEQYF. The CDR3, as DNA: TGTGCCAGCAGTCCCTCTTTGTTCTCCTACGAGCAGTACTTC.

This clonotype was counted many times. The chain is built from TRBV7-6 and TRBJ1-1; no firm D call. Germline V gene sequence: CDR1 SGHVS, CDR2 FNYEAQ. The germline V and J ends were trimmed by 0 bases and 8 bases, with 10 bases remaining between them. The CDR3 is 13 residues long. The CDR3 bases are TGTGCCAGCAGCTTAGCGTTGACGGGGGAAGCTTTCTTT. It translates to CASSLALTGEAFF.

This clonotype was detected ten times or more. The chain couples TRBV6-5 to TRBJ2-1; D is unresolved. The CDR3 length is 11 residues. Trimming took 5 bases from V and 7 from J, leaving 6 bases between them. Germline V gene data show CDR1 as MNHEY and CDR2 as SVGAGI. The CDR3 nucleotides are TGTGCCAGCAGTCTCGCGAATGAGCAGTTCTTC. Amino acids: CASSLANEQFF.